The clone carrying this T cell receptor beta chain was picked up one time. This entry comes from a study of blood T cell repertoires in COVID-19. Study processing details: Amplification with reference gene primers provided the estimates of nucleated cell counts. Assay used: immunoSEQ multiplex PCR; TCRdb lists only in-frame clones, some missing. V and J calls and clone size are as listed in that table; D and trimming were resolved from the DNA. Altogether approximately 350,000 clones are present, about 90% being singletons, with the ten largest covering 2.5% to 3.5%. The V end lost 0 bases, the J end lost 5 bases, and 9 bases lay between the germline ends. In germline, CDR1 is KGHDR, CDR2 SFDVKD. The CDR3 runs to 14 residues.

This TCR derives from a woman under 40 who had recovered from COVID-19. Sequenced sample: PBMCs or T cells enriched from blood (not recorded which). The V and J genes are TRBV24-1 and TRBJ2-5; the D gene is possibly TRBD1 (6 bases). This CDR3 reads CATSDLGQGETQYF. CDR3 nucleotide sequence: TGTGCCACCAGTGATTTGGGGCAGGGGGAGACCCAGTACTTC.